The clone carrying this TCR beta chain was picked up a small number of times. Antigen unknown. The CDR3 loop spans 19 amino acids. Trimming cost V 2 bases and J 6 bases; bases outside gene matches: 21. CDR1 is SNHLY, CDR2 FYNNEI, per germline. The data originate from a study of CD8 T cells in ankylosing spondylitis. The study's findings and limits: In ankylosing spondylitis blood, a motif of fewer than 10 highly homologous TCR beta variants appeared characteristic. A CD8+ phenotype characterized the disease-linked clones, which were relatively rare in peripheral blood.

From the 5' RACE reads, TCRdb called clonotypes with MiXCR, one entry per CDR3 protein. The table has around 91,000 distinct CDR3 sequences, approximately 9.6% seen once. The J gene is TRBJ2-5, the V gene TRBV2, with 7 bases matching TRBD1. The sample consisted of blood, either unsorted or a sorted T cell fraction (not recorded which). This clonotype was obtained from a male donor with ankylosing spondylitis. The CDR3 bases are TGTGCCAGCAGTGAACCCCGCTTGGACAGGATGGGCCCCTACAAGACCCAGTACTTC. Translation: CASSEPRLDRMGPYKTQYF.